The 5 T cell receptor beta chains listed next were all sequenced from one sample in a study of T cell repertoires in cytomegalovirus infection. Their recognized antigens are unknown. MiXCR, applied by TCRdb to the reads, yields one record per CDR3 protein. The sample yields some 320,000 distinct CDR3 sequences, about 27% seen once. The input for sequencing was cultured PBMCs, taken from culture after CMV antigen stimulation. All receptors derive from a human donor in good health (CMV status not recorded). Some clones in this sample may be carry-over from other donors' samples.

This clonotype was seen ten or more times. Here the CDR3 DNA reads TGTGCCAGCAGCTTAGTGCCTAGCGGGAGGGCCATCGACAATGAGCAGTTCTTC. It encodes CASSLVPSGRAIDNEQFF. V gene TRBV7-8 combines with J gene TRBJ2-1; 12 bases fit TRBD2. V trimming: 1 base; J trimming: 5 bases; junction bases outside the gene matches: 9. The germline gives CDR1 SGHVS, CDR2 FQNEAQ. CDR3 size: 18 residues.

The chain uses TRBV28 and TRBJ1-1; D gene ambiguous. This CDR3 region has 12 residues. V shed 5 bases and J shed 3 bases, with 7 bases lying between them. CDR1 and CDR2 (germline): MDHEN, SYDVKM. This CDR3 is CASSRIDTEAFF. CDR3 nucleotide sequence: TGTGCCAGCAGTCGGATCGACACTGAAGCTTTCTTT.

The chain has TRBV2 and TRBJ2-1, with D possibly called TRBD1 or TRBD2 (7 bases each). The germline gives CDR1 SNHLY, CDR2 FYNNEI. Trimming shortened V by 7 bases and J by 5 bases, and 18 bases separated the two germline ends. The CDR3 runs to 15 residues. The CDR3 here is CASKLGGGPNNEQFF. CDR3 DNA: TGTGCCAGCAAGTTGGGAGGGGGCCCGAACAATGAGCAGTTCTTC.

This clonotype appeared many times. The chain uses TRBV2 and TRBJ1-1; 7 positions match TRBD1. This CDR3 is 15 amino acids long. J was trimmed by 0 bases and V by 6 bases; bases with no gene match: 7. Per germline, CDR1 SNHLY and CDR2 FYNNEI. The CDR3 region has the DNA TGTGCCAGCAGACAAAGACAGGGAATGAACACTGAAGCTTTCTTT. Translated: CASRQRQGMNTEAFF.

In its sample, this clonotype was seen a few times. The chain carries TRBV7-2 and TRBJ2-5, with D tentatively TRBD1 (5 bases). Trimming stripped 2 bases from V and 2 bases from J, with 15 bases between. This CDR3 has 16 residues. The germline V gene encodes CDR1 SGHTA and CDR2 FQGNSA. The CDR3 DNA follows: TGTGCCAGCAGCTTAAGATCAGGGCAGAGACAAGAGACCCAGTACTTC. This codes for CASSLRSGQRQETQYF.